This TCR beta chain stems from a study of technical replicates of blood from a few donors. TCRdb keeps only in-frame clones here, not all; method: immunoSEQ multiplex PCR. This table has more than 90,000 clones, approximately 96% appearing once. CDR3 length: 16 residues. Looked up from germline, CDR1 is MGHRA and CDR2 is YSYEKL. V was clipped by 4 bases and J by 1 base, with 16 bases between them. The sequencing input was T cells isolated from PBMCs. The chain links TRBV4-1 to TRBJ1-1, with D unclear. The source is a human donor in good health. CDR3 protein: CASSPRWMEGNTEAFF. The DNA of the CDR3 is TGCGCCAGCAGCCCTCGCTGGATGGAGGGGAACACTGAAGCTTTCTTT.